One and the same sample provided the 19 T cell receptor beta chains below, sequenced in a study of blood T cell repertoires in COVID-19. Profiled with immunoSEQ multiplex PCR; TCRdb holds only in-frame clones, not every one. The repertoire holds some 270,000 clones, over 75% seen once, with approximately 3.4% in the top ten. Sample: PBMCs or T cells enriched from blood (not recorded which). All receptors derive from a woman aged 40 to 50 who had been exposed to COVID-19.

The V call is TRBV5-1, the J call TRBJ2-7; TRBD1 matches at 10 bases. Germline V gives CDR1 SGHRS, CDR2 YFSETQ. This CDR3 is built from 15 residues. The CDR3 DNA follows: TGTGCCAGCAGCCAGACAGGGGGCGCTCTTTACGAGCAGTACGTC. Protein product: CASSQTGGALYEQYV.

The V and J genes are TRBV7-3 and TRBJ2-3; 9 bases are a match to TRBD2. The germline V gene encodes CDR1 SGHTA and CDR2 FQGTGA. After removal of 5 bases from V and 7 bases from J, the junction contained 16 bases not matched to a gene. This CDR3 is built from 17 residues. CDR3 nucleotide sequence: TGTGCCAGCAGCACTAAGTCGCTAGCGGGAAGTCAGAATACGCAGTATTTT. Translating gives CASSTKSLAGSQNTQYF.

This chain joins TRBV6-2 or TRBV6-3 and TRBJ2-7; 9 bases are shared with TRBD1. CDR1 and CDR2 from the germline V gene are MNHEY and SVGEGT. The CDR3 spans 15 residues. The V segment lost 6 bases and the J segment 4 bases; nucleotides outside the gene matches: 10. DNA for the CDR3: TGTGCCAGCAGCCTACTCCCGGGACAGGGATACGAGCAGTACTTC. It translates to CASSLLPGQGYEQYF.

J is TRBJ1-4 and V is TRBV30; D is ambiguous. There are 13 residues in the CDR3. V was clipped by 2 bases and J by 8 bases, with 12 bases between them. CDR1 is GTSNPN and CDR2 is SVGIG in the germline V gene (reference sequence). The CDR3 DNA reads as TGTGCCTGGAGTTCCCCTCGCGGGGAAAAACTGTTTTTT. Its translation: CAWSSPRGEKLFF.

The V and J genes are TRBV27 and TRBJ2-3, with D maybe TRBD2 (6 bases). The germline V and J ends were trimmed by 2 bases and 2 bases, with 14 bases remaining between them. The length of the CDR3 is 16 residues. Per germline, CDR1 MNHEY and CDR2 SMNVEV (reference sequence). The CDR3 reads CASSLIMWGDTDTQYF. The CDR3 DNA reads TGTGCCAGCAGTTTAATTATGTGGGGGGACACAGATACGCAGTATTTT.

The V gene is TRBV21-1, the J gene TRBJ1-4; the D call in the table, TRBD1, was not verified against the DNA. TRBV21-1 represents a pseudogene. The CDR3 runs to 15 residues. This chain's CDR3 is CASSKEGHREEKLFF. As DNA, the CDR3 is TGTGCCAGCAGCAAAGAGGGTCACAGGGAAGAAAAACTGTTTTTT.

This clone is a singleton in its sample. V and J are TRBV6-1 and TRBJ2-1; the D is unclear. Germline values: CDR1 MNHNS, CDR2 SASEGT. The CDR3 spans 14 residues. Trimming took off 1 base at V and 5 bases at J, with 9 bases between the two ends. In DNA form, the CDR3 reads TGTGCCAGCAGTGAAGGTCGGAGAAACAATGAGCAGTTCTTC. As protein: CASSEGRRNNEQFF.

The CDR3 reads CASSLLSGNTIYF. The DNA for the CDR3 is TGTGCCAGCAGCTTATTATCTGGAAACACCATATATTTT. The chain is built from TRBV7-2 and TRBJ1-3; no firm D call. The CDR3 runs 13 residues. Germline V CDR1 and CDR2: SGHTA, FQGNSA. The germline V and J ends were trimmed by 2 bases and 1 base, with 3 bases remaining between them.

The chain combines TRBV3-1 (or the pseudogene TRBV3-2) with TRBJ1-2; D uncertain. Germline assignment: CDR1 LGHDT and CDR2 YNNKEL (reference sequence). The CDR3 contains 15 residues. Trimming stripped 4 bases from V and 4 bases from J, with 16 bases between. The CDR3 spells CASSLGIGGAYGYTF. CDR3 coding DNA: TGTGCCAGCAGCCTAGGAATCGGAGGAGCCTATGGCTACACCTTC.

The chain employs TRBV6-1 and TRBJ1-2; 7 bases line up with TRBD1. The trim removed 4 bases at V and 4 bases at J, leaving 3 bases unmatched. The CDR3 covers 13 residues. From germline, CDR1 is MNHNS and CDR2 SASEGT. The DNA for the CDR3 is TGTGCCAGCAGTGGGGACAGAGGCTATGGCTACACCTTC. This translates into CASSGDRGYGYTF.

This chain uses TRBV28 with TRBJ1-3; no reliable D call. The V end was cut by 8 bases, the J end by 0 bases, with 11 bases between. The CDR3 consists of 14 residues. The germline gives CDR1 MDHEN, CDR2 SYDVKM. This CDR3 is CASRFGSSGNTIYF. The DNA for the CDR3 is TGTGCCAGCCGGTTTGGGAGCTCTGGAAACACCATATATTTT.

DNA for the CDR3: TGTGCCACCAGCAACAAGAACCGGGGGGGCCAAGAGACCCAGTACTTC. Residues: CATSNKNRGGQETQYF. The chain links TRBV15 to TRBJ2-5; 8 bases are a match to TRBD2. After removal of 4 bases from V and 1 base from J, the junction contained 8 bases not matched to a gene. Germline values: CDR1 LNHNV, CDR2 YYDKDF (reference sequence). The CDR3 covers 16 residues. Complete variable domain (other parts from reference TRBV15 and TRBJ2-5): DAMVIQNPRYQVTQFGKPVTLSCSQTLNHNVMYWYQQKSSQAPKLLFHYYDKDFNNEADTPDNFQSRRPNTSFCFLDIRSPGLGDTAMYLCATSNKNRGGQETQYFGPGTRLLVL.

This clone appeared a single time. V usage is TRBV18 and J usage is TRBJ1-1; D remains ambiguous. CDR3 length: 15 amino acids. Germline lookup yields CDR1 KGHSH and CDR2 LQKENI. V was shortened by 3 bases and J by 6 bases, with 17 bases between the two germline ends. CDR3 coding DNA: TGTGCCAGCTCACCGCTAGAGGGTCTGAGCGCTGAAGCTTTCTTT. Its protein product is CASSPLEGLSAEAFF.

As for this clone: The sample carries other DNA sequences with the same CDR3. The gene calls are TRBV4-2 and TRBJ1-2, with D unresolved. The CDR3 is 13 amino acids. Trimming removed 0 bases from V and 7 bases from J, with 9 bases in between. In germline, CDR1 is LGHNA, CDR2 YNFKEQ. The CDR3 DNA is TGTGCCAGCAGCCAAGAGGGAGGCGGTGGCTACACCTTC. It codes for CASSQEGGGGYTF.

Only one count was recorded for this clone. V gene TRBV29-1 combines with J gene TRBJ2-2; 12 nucleotides line up with TRBD2. After removal of 6 bases from V and 0 bases from J, the junction contained 5 bases not matched to a gene. The CDR3 loop spans 16 amino acids. Per the germline V gene, CDR1 is SQVTM and CDR2 is ANQGSEA. CDR3 region: CSVWGLAGSNTGELFF. CDR3 nucleotide sequence: TGCAGCGTGTGGGGACTAGCGGGTTCGAACACCGGGGAGCTGTTTTTT.

The J gene is TRBJ2-1, the V gene TRBV28; tentative D call: TRBD2 (6 bases). CDR3 length: 17 residues. Per the germline V gene, CDR1 is MDHEN and CDR2 is SYDVKM. V gave up 3 bases and J gave up 6 bases, with 21 bases separating them. The CDR3: CASSFRGRGGATNEQFF. In DNA, the CDR3 is TGTGCCAGCAGTTTCCGGGGTCGTGGCGGGGCAACCAATGAGCAGTTCTTC.

V is TRBV11-2 and J is TRBJ1-6; D perhaps matches TRBD1 (5 bases). This CDR3 has 15 residues. Trimming left V 8 bases short and J 5 bases short, with 16 bases between. The V gene's germline CDR1 is SGHAT and CDR2 FQNNGV. CDR3 sequence reads: CASSSRGGHNSPLHF. CDR3 DNA sequence: TGTGCCAGCTCTTCTAGGGGCGGTCATAATTCACCCCTCCACTTT.

The chain couples TRBV5-6 to TRBJ1-6; D ambiguous. The CDR3 is 13 residues long. V gave up 0 bases and J gave up 11 bases, with 9 bases separating them. The germline gives CDR1 SGHDT, CDR2 YYEEEE. The CDR3 DNA reads TGTGCCAGCAGCTTGGACATTCAGGCACCCCTCCACTTT. This codes for CASSLDIQAPLHF. The full variable domain, with the rest looked up from reference TRBV5-6 and TRBJ1-6, is DAGVTQSPTHLIKTRGQQVTLRCSPKSGHDTVSWYQQALGQGPQFIFQYYEEEERQRGNFPDRFSGHQFPNYSSELNVNALLLGDSALYLCASSLDIQAPLHFGNGTRLTVT.

V and J are TRBV5-6 and TRBJ1-2; 9 bases match TRBD1. Germline values: CDR1 SGHDT, CDR2 YYEEEE. Trimming at V came to 4 bases and at J to 5 bases, leaving 3 bases not matched to a gene. The CDR3 is 13 amino acids. The CDR3 loop reads CASSGTGRYGYTF. For the CDR3, the DNA is TGTGCCAGCAGCGGGACAGGGAGGTATGGCTACACCTTC.